The clone carrying this T cell receptor beta chain was recorded many times. Its antigen is not known. The V segment lost 5 bases and the J segment 5 bases; nucleotides outside the gene matches: 11. Germline V CDR1 and CDR2: LNHNV, YYDKDF (reference sequence). This CDR3 is 16 amino acids long. Ophthalmopathy patients had Clinical Activity Score at least 3, NOSPECS grade at least 4, duration under 3 months. The diagnostic basis comprised clinical symptoms, serum thyroxine and TRAb, thyroid ultrasound and orbital computed tomography. The data were taken from a study of T cells in Graves' hyperthyroidism and ophthalmopathy. Findings and limits, study-wide: Also found in blood were most expanded thyroid clonotypes above 0.001. Model-based prediction identified ophthalmopathy a median approximately 6.2 months prior to its onset.

TCR beta CDR3 region amplification was performed from RNA transcripts. The study used the HTBI primer set for a first-round RT-PCR of the TCR CDR3. TCRdb independently ran MiXCR on the multiplex PCR reads; one entry per CDR3 protein. The data hold 400,000 or so distinct CDR3 sequences, with approximately 15% observed a single time. The sample consisted of blood. The J gene is TRBJ1-1, the V gene TRBV15, with TRBD1 matching 10 bases. This clonotype was sampled from a woman in her twenties or thirties with Graves' ophthalmopathy. The CDR3 sequence is CATSPRTGGRGTEAFF. The CDR3 DNA reads as TGTGCCACCAGCCCCCGGACAGGGGGGAGGGGGACTGAAGCTTTCTTT.